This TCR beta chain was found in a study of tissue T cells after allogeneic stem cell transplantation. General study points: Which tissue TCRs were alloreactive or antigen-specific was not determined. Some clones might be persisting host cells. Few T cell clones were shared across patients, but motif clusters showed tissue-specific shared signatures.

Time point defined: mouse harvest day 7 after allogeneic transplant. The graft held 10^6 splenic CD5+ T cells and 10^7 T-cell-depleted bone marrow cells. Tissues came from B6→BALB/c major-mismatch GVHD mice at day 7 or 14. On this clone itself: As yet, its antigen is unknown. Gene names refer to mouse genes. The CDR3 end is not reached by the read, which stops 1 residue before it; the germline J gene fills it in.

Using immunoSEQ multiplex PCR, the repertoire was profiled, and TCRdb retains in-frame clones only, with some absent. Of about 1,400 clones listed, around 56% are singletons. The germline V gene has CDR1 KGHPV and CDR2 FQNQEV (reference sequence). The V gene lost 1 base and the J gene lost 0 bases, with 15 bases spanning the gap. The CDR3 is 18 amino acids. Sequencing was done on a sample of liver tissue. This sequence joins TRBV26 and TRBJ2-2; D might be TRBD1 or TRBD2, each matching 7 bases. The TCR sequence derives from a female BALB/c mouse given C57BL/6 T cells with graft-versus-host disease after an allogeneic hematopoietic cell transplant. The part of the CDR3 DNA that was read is TGTGCCAGCAGTCTGTATGCAGGGGGGCCTGCAAACACCGGGCAGCTCTAC. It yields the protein CASSLYAGGPANTGQLY. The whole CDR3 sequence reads CASSLYAGGPANTGQLYF.